Listed below are T cell receptor beta chains from one sample, sequenced in a study of T-cell reconstitution after alpha-beta-depleted transplantation in children. TCRdb re-derived calls from the PCR reads in MiXCR, one entry per CDR3 protein. The profile shows approximately 500,000 distinct CDR3 sequences, over 9.5% of them singletons. This sample comprised PBMCs, obtained before TCRalphabeta/CD19-depleted stem cell transplant. The source of these receptors is a child aged 2-15 years with inherited bone marrow failure, due to receive a stem cell transplant. Both conserved end residues are part of each CDR3. The D gene is left open where the match is weak. Clone size is stated in some rows and not others, as once, few, many or a class when expanded.

d_gene: TRBD1; j_gene: TRBJ1-4; abundance: many; v_gene: TRBV7-2; CDR3aa: CASSLALGTGTEKLFF; CDR3nt: TGTGCCAGCAGCTTAGCGCTGGGGACAGGGACTGAAAAACTGTTTTTT
d_gene: TRBD2; j_gene: TRBJ2-1; abundance: NA; v_gene: TRBV5-6; CDR3aa: CASSSGPGLAVLWDEQFF; CDR3nt: TGTGCCAGCAGCTCGGGACCGGGACTAGCGGTCCTTTGGGATGAGCAGTTCTTC
d_gene: NA; j_gene: TRBJ2-7; abundance: few; v_gene: TRBV30; CDR3aa: CAWSPMGSWRGKDYEQYF; CDR3nt: TGTGCCTGGAGTCCTATGGGTTCATGGAGGGGGAAGGACTACGAGCAGTACTTC
d_gene: TRBD1; j_gene: TRBJ1-4; abundance: many; v_gene: TRBV7-9; CDR3aa: CASSLAGTGPDEKLFF; CDR3nt: TGTGCCAGCAGCTTAGCGGGGACAGGCCCTGATGAAAAACTGTTTTTT
d_gene: NA; j_gene: TRBJ2-7; abundance: many; v_gene: TRBV7-9; CDR3aa: CASSLGVQLSYEQYF; CDR3nt: TGTGCCAGCAGCTTAGGGGTCCAGCTTTCTTACGAGCAGTACTTC
d_gene: NA; j_gene: TRBJ2-5; abundance: many; v_gene: TRBV27; CDR3aa: CASSEEFQETQYF; CDR3nt: TGTGCCAGCAGCGAGGAGTTTCAAGAGACCCAGTACTTC
d_gene: NA; j_gene: TRBJ2-1; abundance: many; v_gene: TRBV20-1; CDR3aa: CSARVPAGEQFF; CDR3nt: TGCAGTGCTAGAGTGCCGGCCGGGGAGCAGTTCTTC
d_gene: TRBD2; j_gene: TRBJ2-1; abundance: many; v_gene: TRBV5-1; CDR3aa: CASSITSGSSYNEQFF; CDR3nt: TGCGCCAGCAGCATTACTAGCGGGAGCTCCTACAATGAGCAGTTCTTC
d_gene: TRBD2; j_gene: TRBJ2-2; abundance: many; v_gene: TRBV28; CDR3aa: CASSLYLAGETTGELFF; CDR3nt: TGTGCCAGCAGTCTCTACTTAGCGGGAGAGACCACCGGGGAGCTGTTTTTT
d_gene: TRBD2; j_gene: TRBJ2-7; abundance: many; v_gene: TRBV20-1; CDR3aa: CSAIRTSGAYEQYF; CDR3nt: TGCAGTGCTATCCGGACTAGCGGGGCCTACGAGCAGTACTTC
d_gene: TRBD1; j_gene: TRBJ2-5; abundance: NA; v_gene: TRBV12-3/TRBV12-4; CDR3aa: CASSTGDQETQYF; CDR3nt: TGTGCCAGCAGTACAGGGGACCAAGAGACCCAGTACTTC